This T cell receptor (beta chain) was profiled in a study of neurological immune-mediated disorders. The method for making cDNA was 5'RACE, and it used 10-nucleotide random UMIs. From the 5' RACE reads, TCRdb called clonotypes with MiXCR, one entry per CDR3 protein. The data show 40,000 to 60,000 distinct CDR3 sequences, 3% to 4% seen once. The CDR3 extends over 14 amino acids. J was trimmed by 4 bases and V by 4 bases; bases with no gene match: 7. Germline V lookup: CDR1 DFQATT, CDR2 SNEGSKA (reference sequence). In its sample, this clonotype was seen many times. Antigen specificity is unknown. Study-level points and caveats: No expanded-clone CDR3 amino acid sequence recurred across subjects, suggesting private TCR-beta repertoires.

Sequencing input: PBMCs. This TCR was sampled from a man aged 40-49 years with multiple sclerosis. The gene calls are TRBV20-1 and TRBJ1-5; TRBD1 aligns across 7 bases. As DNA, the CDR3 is TGCAGTGCTACGCGGGTACAGGGGAATCAGCCCCAGCATTTT. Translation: CSATRVQGNQPQHF.